A few counts support the clone carrying this T cell receptor (beta chain). Each CDR3 protein is one row after TCRdb ran MiXCR on the RT-PCR reads. The sample lists 90,000 to 130,000 distinct CDR3 sequences, 35% occurring once. Trimming took 2 bases from V and 7 from J; bases not matched to a gene: 5. This CDR3 comprises 14 residues. Germline V gene lookup returns CDR1 SGHTA and CDR2 FQGNSA. This specimen belongs to a study of patients and donors after allogeneic stem cell transplantation. The sample comprised blood, either unsorted or a sorted T cell fraction (not recorded which). J is TRBJ1-5 and V is TRBV7-2, with 7 bases fitting TRBD1. The sequence was collected from a human donor who was either an allogeneic HSCT recipient or a stem cell or donor lymphocyte infusion donor (not recorded which). It is not recorded whose cells these are; they may come from a transplant donor. The CDR3 reads CASSLSQGGQPQHF. DNA of the CDR3: TGTGCCAGCAGCTTATCTCAGGGGGGACAGCCCCAGCATTTT.